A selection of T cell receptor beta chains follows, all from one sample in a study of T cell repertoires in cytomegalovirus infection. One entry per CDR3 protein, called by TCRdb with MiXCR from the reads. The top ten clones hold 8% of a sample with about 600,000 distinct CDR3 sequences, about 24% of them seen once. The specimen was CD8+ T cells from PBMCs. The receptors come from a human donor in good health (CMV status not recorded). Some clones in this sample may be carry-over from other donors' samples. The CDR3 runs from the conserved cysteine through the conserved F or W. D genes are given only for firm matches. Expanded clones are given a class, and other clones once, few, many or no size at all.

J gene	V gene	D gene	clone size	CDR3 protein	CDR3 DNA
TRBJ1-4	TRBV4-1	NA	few	CASSQDGGTNEKLFF	TGCGCCAGCAGCCAAGACGGGGGAACTAATGAAAAACTGTTTTTT
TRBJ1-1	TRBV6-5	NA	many	CASSYGLFAEAFF	TGTGCCAGCAGTTACGGGTTATTCGCTGAAGCTTTCTTT
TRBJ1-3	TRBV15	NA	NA	CATSRAGSGNTIYF	TGTGCCACCAGCAGAGCTGGCTCTGGAAACACCATATATTTT
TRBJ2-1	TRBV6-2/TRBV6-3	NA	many	CASQGGNEQFF	TGTGCCAGCCAGGGGGGTAATGAGCAGTTCTTC
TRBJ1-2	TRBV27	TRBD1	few	CASSLLPQGTGEDGYTF	TGTGCCAGCAGTTTATTACCCCAAGGGACAGGGGAGGATGGCTACACCTTC
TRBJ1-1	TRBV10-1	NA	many	CASSWRRGGTEAFF	TGCGCCAGCAGTTGGAGGCGGGGGGGCACTGAAGCTTTCTTT
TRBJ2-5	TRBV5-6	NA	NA	CASSQPTDNPRETQYF	TGTGCCAGCAGCCAACCGACGGACAACCCAAGAGAGACCCAGTACTTC
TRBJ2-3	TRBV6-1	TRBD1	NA	CASSGSRTGATTDAQYF	TGTGCCAGCAGTGGCTCCAGGACAGGAGCTACCACAGATGCGCAGTATTTT
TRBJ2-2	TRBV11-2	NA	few	CASSLEGVSPYTGELFF	TGTGCCAGCAGCTTAGAGGGGGTATCCCCTTACACCGGGGAGCTGTTTTTT
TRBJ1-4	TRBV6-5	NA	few	CASSYQSLPPEKLFF	TGTGCCAGCAGTTACCAGTCCCTCCCTCCTGAAAAACTGTTTTTT
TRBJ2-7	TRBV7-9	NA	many	CASSLVGGDRQYF	TGTGCCAGCAGCTTAGTGGGCGGCGATCGGCAGTACTTC
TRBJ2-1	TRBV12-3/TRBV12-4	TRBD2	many	CASSLAGGTYNEQFF	TGTGCCAGCAGCTTAGCGGGGGGGACCTACAATGAGCAGTTCTTC
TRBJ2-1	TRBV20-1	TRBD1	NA	CSAGRTGTGSYNEQFF	TGCAGTGCTGGTAGGACCGGGACAGGGTCCTACAATGAGCAGTTCTTC
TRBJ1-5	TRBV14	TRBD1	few	CASSRQGVGPQHF	TGTGCCAGCAGCCGACAGGGCGTAGGGCCCCAGCATTTT
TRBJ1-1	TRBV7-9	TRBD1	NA	CASSAPGTATEAFF	TGTGCCAGCAGCGCCCCCGGGACAGCCACTGAAGCTTTCTTT
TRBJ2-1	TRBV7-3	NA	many	CASSLGGFRLDEQFF	TGTGCCAGCAGCTTAGGGGGATTTAGGCTGGATGAGCAGTTCTTC
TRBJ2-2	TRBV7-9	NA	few	CAGPRAGELFF	TGTGCCGGACCGCGGGCCGGGGAGCTGTTTTTT
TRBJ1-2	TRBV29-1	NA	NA	CSVEANYGYTF	TGCAGCGTGGAAGCTAACTATGGCTACACCTTC
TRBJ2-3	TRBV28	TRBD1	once	CASIKPRTGGLDTQYF	TGTGCCAGCATCAAACCCCGGACAGGCGGGCTAGATACGCAGTATTTT
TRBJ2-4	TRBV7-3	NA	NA	CASSLSLGRNIQYF	TGTGCCAGCAGCTTAAGTCTGGGAAGAAACATTCAGTACTTC
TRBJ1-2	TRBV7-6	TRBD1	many	CASSFDRVGYTF	TGTGCCAGCAGCTTTGACAGGGTCGGCTACACCTTC
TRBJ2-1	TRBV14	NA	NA	CASSRLIYNEQFF	TGTGCCAGCAGCCGACTCATTTACAATGAGCAGTTCTTC
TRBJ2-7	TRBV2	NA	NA	CARGVEGSTYDYEQYF	TGTGCCAGAGGTGTAGAAGGGTCGACTTACGACTACGAGCAGTACTTC
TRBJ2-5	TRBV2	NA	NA	CASSDSAGSPETQYF	TGTGCCAGCAGTGATTCGGCGGGGAGCCCAGAGACCCAGTACTTC
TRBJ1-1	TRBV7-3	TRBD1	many	CASSPGGSGTEAFF	TGTGCCAGCAGTCCAGGGGGCTCTGGCACTGAAGCTTTCTTT
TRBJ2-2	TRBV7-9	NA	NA	CASSPPEGEAGELFF	TGTGCCAGCAGCCCCCCTGAGGGGGAGGCCGGGGAGCTGTTTTTT
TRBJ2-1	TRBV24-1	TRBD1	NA	CATSDLQGDTYNEQFF	TGTGCCACCAGTGATTTGCAGGGGGATACCTACAATGAGCAGTTCTTC
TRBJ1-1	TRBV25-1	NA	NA	CATRGGEAFF	TGTGCCACTCGCGGGGGTGAAGCTTTCTTT
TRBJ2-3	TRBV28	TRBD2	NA	CASGTVLLAGLADTQYF	TGTGCCAGCGGGACGGTCCTACTAGCGGGCCTAGCAGATACGCAGTATTTT
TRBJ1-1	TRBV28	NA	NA	CASTPGAGPSEAFF	TGTGCCAGCACCCCGGGGGCTGGTCCTAGCGAAGCTTTCTTT
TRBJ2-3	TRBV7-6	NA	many	CASSLGGTATDTQYF	TGTGCCAGCAGCTTAGGGGGGACGGCCACAGATACGCAGTATTTT
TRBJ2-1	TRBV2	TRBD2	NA	CASLGGGARNEQFF	TGTGCCAGCCTTGGCGGGGGGGCTCGGAATGAGCAGTTCTTC
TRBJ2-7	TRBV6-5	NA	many	CASRINSYEQYF	TGTGCCAGCAGGATCAATAGCTACGAGCAGTACTTC